This T cell receptor beta chain was captured by sequencing in a study of shared clonotypes between healthy human individuals (TCRdb year 2020). Regarding the complete study: A few men and two women, aged 18 to 49 years, made up the cohort. Per donor, three plates each were used for CD4 naive and CD4 memory, two for CD8 naive, and one for CD8 memory. Blood TCR repertoires of five healthy adults were deeply sequenced to estimate repertoire size and the extent of clonotype sharing between individuals. Different laboratories and diverse techniques were used to prepare libraries and sequence TCR repertoires, to increase sequencing depth and limit assay-specific biases. Each donor's leukapheresis produced roughly between roughly 0.9 and 9 billion PBMCs.

As for this clone: The target of this receptor is not known. Within one base of it there is no much larger clone, and no base qualities were kept.

Germline trimming: 2 bases from V, 5 bases from J; junction bases outside gene matches: 3. The germline V gene (reference sequence) specifies LNHDA as CDR1 and SQIVND as CDR2. From its cysteine to its phenylalanine, the CDR3 spans 15 amino acids. Only CDR3 DNA is held: 45 bases, read in frame from base 1. The donors were healthy, HIV-negative adults who had no recently reported acute infections or vaccinations. Every donor was a Caucasian adult living in Nashville, Tennessee, USA. The CD8 memory samples were a combination of magnetically selected CD45RO+ cells and CCR7-negative CD45RA+ effector memory (TemRA) cells. Blood was collected by leukapheresis, and PBMCs were isolated by Ficoll-Histopaque density gradient centrifugation and then cryopreserved in liquid nitrogen vapor phase. Analytical flow cytometry was used to check the purity and quantity of each magnetically sorted T cell population. Each sorted fraction had its genomic DNA isolated and then quantified by UV absorbance on a Nanodrop 2000c.

The research as a whole found: Roughly 5% of naive CD4, 3% to 3.5% of naive CD8, roughly 2.4% of memory CD4, and 0.35% to 0.4% of memory CD8 clonotypes were shared across several donors. Based on pairwise subsampling, the degree of clonotype sharing among donors was expected to be affected by sequencing depth. Rarefaction of sorted-subset datasets indicated incomplete sequencing despite the large sequencing depth. Estimated clonotype richness was generally larger for naive than for memory subsets. Clonotypes shared by all four sorted-subset donors showed higher generation probabilities than non-shared clonotypes. The small number of donors limited the genetic and exposure-history diversity represented. Only blood was sampled, and tissue TCR repertoires likely differ from those in blood.

Using the deep immunoSEQ assay, TCR CDR3 regions were amplified from genomic DNA by multiplex PCR. Extracted genomic DNA from each cell subset was distributed evenly across all wells of several immunoSEQ 96-well plates, and each plate was treated as a replicate. For sorted subsets, about 220 ng of genomic DNA, equivalent to 25,000 to 35,000 T cell genomes, went into each replicate PCR. The purified libraries were quantified using a Qubit 3.0 fluorometer, sized with a Bioanalyzer 2100, and then quantified again using the KAPA Library Quantification kit. Every immunoSEQ 96-well plate was sequenced on a dedicated single-read 150-cycle Illumina NextSeq 550 flow cell. In the authors' own workflow: Because the immunoSEQ output included only junctional sequences and no quality scores, the filtering could not be the same as the filtering used for full-length reads. To assign V/J genes and CDR3, sequences were annotated using PyIR, a Python wrapper for IgBLAST v1.9, with IMGT germline references. Reads were removed for weak V/J assignments (E-value above 1e-6), missing CDR3, stop codons, out-of-frame junctions, or ambiguous translated residues. V3J clonotypes were defined as sequences sharing an identical inferred V gene, J gene, and CDR3 amino acid sequence. Percentage overlap between repertoires was computed as shared unique clonotypes divided by the size of the smaller repertoire. Repertoire richness was assessed with RTK rarefaction, the Chao1 estimator, and Recon v2.1 estimates of unobserved clonotypes. Generation probabilities were computed with OLGA for all TCRbeta clonotypes obtained by the gDNA method from a handful of donors. Here the immuneACCESS table is served through TCRdb, limited to in-frame sequences with V and J called. Missing clones are a known gap in these copies; in checked studies unresolved V genes cover under half, and the rest lacks a known reason. V and J calls and clone size come straight from that table; D and trimming were deduced from the DNA. For this sample there are some 690,000 clones; 90% appear just once. The biggest ten clones account for 34% of the sample.

The receptor was derived from a man younger than 30 in good health. Some clones in this sample may be carry-over from other donors' samples. The sequence is built from TRBV19 and TRBJ2-1; 10 of the junction bases match TRBD1. Input material: memory CD8+ T cells from PBMCs. In light of the paper, this sample's cell subset or site label describes: CD45RO+ cells pooled with CCR7-negative TemRA cells. The DNA is TGTGCCAGTAGTATATGGGACAGGGGAAACAATGAGCAGTTCTTC. Its protein product is CASSIWDRGNNEQFF. The CDR3 plus the reference TRBV19 and TRBJ2-1 genes for the other parts give the full variable domain: DGGITQSPKYLFRKEGQNVTLSCEQNLNHDAMYWYRQDPGQGLRLIYYSQIVNDFQKGDIAEGYSVSREKKESFPLTVTSAQKNPTAFYLCASSIWDRGNNEQFFGPGTRLTVL.